This T cell receptor (beta chain) appears in the sequencing data of a study of T-cell reconstitution after alpha-beta-depleted transplantation in children. General study results and limits: Newly produced T cells mostly accounted for T-cell counts and diversity one year post-transplant. Recipient T cells and thymic progenitors that survived were the source of the high TCRbeta diversity seen at day 60 in some patients. Two months or so post-transplant, alpha-beta T cells reportedly derived from several hundred expanded graft clones.

The J segment lost 3 bases and the V segment lost 2 bases, leaving 9 bases of the junction unmatched. The CDR3 contains 16 residues. As to this clonotype: What it binds is unknown.

The library targeted TCRbeta and was prepared with unique molecular identifiers. TCRdb recomputed calls from the PCR reads with MiXCR, one row per CDR3 protein. The table lists some 300,000 distinct CDR3 sequences, roughly 9.1% of them singletons. The sequence derives from a boy under two years old with acute myeloid leukemia, due to receive a stem cell transplant. This sample comprised PBMCs, obtained before TCRalphabeta/CD19-depleted stem cell transplant. The chain combines TRBV12-3 or TRBV12-4 with TRBJ1-2, with 7 bases matching TRBD1. The chain's CDR3 is CASSLWADRPYYGYTF. For the CDR3, the DNA is TGTGCCAGCAGTTTATGGGCGGACAGGCCTTACTATGGCTACACCTTC.